The T cell receptor beta chain under discussion was sequenced for a study of control samples from healthy donors and cancer patients (dated by TCRdb to 2018 to 2021). As to this clone: Its antigen is not yet known. No base qualities exist here, and no much larger clone lies one base off it.

V is pared back by 6 bases and J by 8 bases, with 19 bases lying between the germline termini. Its CDR3 holds 13 amino acids, cysteine through phenylalanine. CDR3 DNA is the only sequence kept; it has 39 bases, read in frame from the first base. CDR1 SQVTM and CDR2 ANQGSEA are derived from the germline V gene. Library creation used the immunoSEQ multiplex PCR assay. TCRdb stores this immuneACCESS table with in-frame sequences only. Part of the clones is absent; in the studies checked, under half of the shortfall reflects unresolved V genes, and no reason is known for the rest. The sample includes about 130,000 clones, with over 85% observed a single time. In total, the top ten clones hold approximately 4% of the sample.

Specimen: blood. The chain couples TRBV29-1 to TRBJ1-2; tentative D gene TRBD1, with 5 bases matching. The TCR originated in a man aged 25-40 years in good health. In nucleotides, the sequence is TGCAGCGTCTCACCTGGGGGACGAGGGGGCTACACCTTC. This yields the protein CSVSPGGRGGYTF. Joined to the reference TRBV29-1 and TRBJ1-2 proteins, this CDR3 gives the full variable domain: SAVISQKPSRDICQRGTSLTIQCQVDSQVTMMFWYRQQPGQSLTLIATANQGSEATYESGFVIDKFPISRPNLTFSTLTVSNMSPEDSSIYLCSVSPGGRGGYTFGSGTRLTVV.